This TCR beta chain was captured in a study of shared clonotypes between healthy human individuals. The study's findings and limits: The genetic and exposure-history diversity represented was limited by few donors. Larger estimated richness was generally seen in naive subsets than in memory subsets.

Naive CD4+ cells were CD45RA-selected; the remaining cells were memory. Sequencing was performed with immunoSEQ multiplex PCR; in TCRdb, only in-frame clones are kept and a portion is missing. The sample lists approximately 530,000 clones, about 96% occurring once. CDR1 is SGHAT, CDR2 FQNNGV, per germline. Between the trimmed V and J ends, which lost 4 bases and 1 base, there was a span of 5 bases. The CDR3 is 13 amino acids. This clone has only a few counts. Antigen unknown. This receptor was identified in a woman aged 30 to 39 in good health. The source material was naive CD4+ T cells sorted from blood. Subset meaning: CD45RA+ positively selected. The chain couples TRBV11-2 to TRBJ2-4; no definite D call. CDR3 nucleotide sequence: TGTGCCAGCAGCTCCCCTGCCAAAAACATTCAGTACTTC. Its protein product is CASSSPAKNIQYF.